This T cell receptor beta chain was obtained from a study of naive CD8 T cells in extremely preterm neonates. The study, taken as a whole, reports: Shared CDR3 nucleotide sequences: preterm around 2.6%, term approximately 0.37%, children roughly 0.03%, adults roughly 0.01%. Preterm infants showed shorter CDR3s, fewer N additions and less trimming than older groups. Compared with all age groups, preterm neonates showed less repertoire richness.

Generated by immunoSEQ multiplex PCR, the TCRdb table keeps only in-frame clones and is missing some. There are around 25,000 clones in the sample; about 87% occur only once, and 0.7% to 1% lies in the top ten. Preterm samples came from extremely preterm deliveries at about 22-28 weeks. Pregnancies with fetal demise, active maternal HSV infection or known maternal HIV were excluded. As to this clone: Its antigen is still unknown.

Sequencing was carried out using naive CD8+ T cells from cord blood. The receptor was isolated from a boy who was born preterm.

CDR3 nucleotide sequence: TGTGCCAGCAGTTACTCGAGGGGGCAAGAGACCCAGTACTTC. Protein: CASSYSRGQETQYF. The rearrangement uses TRBV6-5 and TRBJ2-5, with a possible D match to TRBD1 (6 bases). Trimming removed 0 bases at V and 2 bases at J, with 7 bases between. The CDR3 spans 14 residues. CDR1 and CDR2 (germline): MNHEY, SVGAGI.